One TCR beta chain is described in this entry. Its antigen is as yet unknown. Sampling times: baseline, cycle 4 day 1, cycle 7 day 1. This entry is derived from a study of OX40 agonist ivuxolimab in advanced cancers. Background on the study: Every 2 weeks, ivuxolimab was infused into the patients intravenously at between 0.01 and 10 mg/kg.

Overall study findings and caveats: Antigen targets of the expanded peripheral T cells went undetermined.

Data came from immunoSEQ multiplex PCR; TCRdb stores just in-frame clones and leaves some out. The data show some 120,000 clones, less than 95% seen once. The CDR3 is 13 amino acids. CDR1 SGHDN and CDR2 FVKESK come from the germline V gene. Trimming removed 4 bases from V and 8 bases from J, with 12 bases in between. Material: CD4+ or CD8+ T cells sorted from blood, obtained in a trial of the OX40 agonist ivuxolimab. This sequence was found in an adult with an advanced solid tumor such as melanoma, head and neck, liver or kidney cancer. The V gene is TRBV14, the J gene TRBJ2-1; D is unclear. As DNA, the CDR3 is TGTGCCAGCAGCCTCCTAAGTTCTGATGAGCAGTTCTTC. Its protein is CASSLLSSDEQFF.